The sequence of this TCR beta chain was determined in a study of long-term antiretroviral therapy in people with HIV (dated by TCRdb to about 2022). Context from the whole study: Collection of the earliest samples took place about a decade ahead of the 2015 WHO recommendation for immediate ART, at a time when ART was typically delayed until CD4 counts fell. A total of roughly 200 cryopreserved PBMC samples came from 30 or so adults with confirmed HIV infection and were collected serially over a mean of roughly six years (range 1-12). No cross-contamination during QIAcube processing was shown when test extractions of a monoclonal T-cell line were performed alongside 25 to 35 polyclonal samples. About two fifths of the roughly 30 participants with HIV were female. A retrospective serial study tested whether ART initiation and durable HIV suppression were associated with changes in peripheral blood TRB repertoire composition and diversity. Summary of the overall study and its limitations: Because pre-ART samples had limited cell numbers, profiling was done on unsorted PBMC rather than on sorted CD4+ and CD8+ T cells. The samples span the years 2004 to 2017, and the ART regimens used may be less effective than current regimens. Since PBMC availability was limited, sequencing covered only the TCR beta chain, with no alpha chain pairing. Starting ART was linked to a significant rise in TRB diversity, yet even with long-term ART the diversity remained significantly lower than in transplant donor controls. The repertoire was dominated across all time points by expanded TRB clones identified before ART initiation, although this dominance was seen to fluctuate and to decrease in many PLHIV after ART. CDR3 length ranges in HIV repertoires were narrower than in controls, and network structure suggested an antigen-experienced repertoire with only a slight naive shift after ART. Inferences about post-ART repertoire changes were limited because no data were available on ART adherence, viral resistance or therapy changes.

For this clone: Its antigen target is currently unknown. No base qualities exist here, and no much larger clone lies one base off it.

Sequencing of the TRB variable region was done with the immunoSEQ hsTCRB v3.0 assay at survey level resolution. A depth of roughly 40,000-50,000 T-cell genomes per sample was targeted for TRB sequencing. Pooled TRB libraries were sequenced on an Illumina MiSeq with a v3 150-cycle kit. The paper's data handling went like this. Repertoire analysis was performed in R inside a reproducible Nextflow workflow that covered QC, data transformation and analysis. LymphoSeq2, an R package for exploring AIRR-Seq data, was used to implement the custom analyses. After excluding a few samples that yielded fewer than 5000 total TRB sequences, fewer than 200 HIV repertoires remained for analysis. Among the 190 or so HIV repertoires that were kept, roughly 58 were collected before ART initiation and 120 to 140 were collected after ART initiation. Each repertoire was downsampled to 5000 TRB nucleotide sequences, and summary statistics were averaged across 100 downsampling iterations. Only TRB sequences with CDR3 regions of at least seven amino acids were retained for analysis. Diversity was measured with a Shannon entropy-derived clonality score and the Gini coefficient. In repertoire networks, the top 5000 CDR3 amino acid sequences were linked whenever an edit distance of one separated two sequences. For TRB CDR3 amino acid sequences, antigen specificity groups and MHC restriction were predicted with GLIPH2. Known CMV, EBV, HIV or tissue antigen associations were flagged by matching CDR3 amino acid sequences against VDJdb and McPAS-TCR. Pre-ART, post-ART and control groups were compared with Wilcoxon signed-rank tests and Holm-Bonferroni correction. In its TCRdb copy, this immuneACCESS table keeps in-frame sequences only and misses some clones. Where compared with another copy, unresolved V genes explain less than half of these, and the others have no known cause. V and J calls and clone size are as listed in that table; D and trimming were resolved from the DNA. The table for this sample lists about 33,000 clones; more than 60% of them were counted only once. Around 7.5% of the sample belongs to the ten largest clones.

V is shortened by 4 bases, J by 11 bases, and the region joining them spans 15 bases. The CDR3 contains 14 residues, cysteine and phenylalanine counted. Only the CDR3 region is kept as DNA, spanning 42 bases read in frame from base 1. The germline V gene (reference sequence) specifies MNHEY as CDR1 and SMNVEV as CDR2. Participants were included only if at least one PBMC sample before ART initiation and at least two post-ART samples were available. Every participant with HIV received treatment in the United States of America. Before DNA extraction, cryopreserved samples of roughly 1-10 million PBMC were thawed and washed. At the time of the earliest PBMC sample, participants with HIV were aged between about 23 and 54 years. Each participant contributed PBMC samples from 1-4 timepoints before ART initiation and 2-8 timepoints after ART initiation, with a median of 7 samples. Serial HIV viral load, CD4+ T-cell count, ART history and demographic data were obtained for every participant. Genomic DNA was extracted from unsorted PBMC with a Qiagen kit on a QIAcube, processed in batches of 12 samples.

The receptor was isolated from a woman between 45 and 65 years old with HIV. This sample comprised unsorted PBMCs, obtained 2 years after starting antiretroviral therapy. The chain was built from TRBV27 and TRBJ1-6; TRBD1 could be the D gene, as 5 bases match. The CDR3 amino acid sequence is: CASSSNRPATPLHF. The DNA sequence is TGTGCCAGCAGTTCTAACAGGCCCGCGACACCCCTCCACTTT.